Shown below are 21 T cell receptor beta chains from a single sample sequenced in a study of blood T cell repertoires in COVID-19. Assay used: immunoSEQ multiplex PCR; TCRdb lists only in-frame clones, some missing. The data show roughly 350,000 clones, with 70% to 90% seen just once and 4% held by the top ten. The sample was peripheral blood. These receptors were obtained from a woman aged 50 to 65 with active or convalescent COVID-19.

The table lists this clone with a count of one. CDR3 loop: CASSVEGVTDTQYF. The CDR3 DNA reads as TGTGCCAGCAGTGTTGAGGGGGTCACAGATACGCAGTATTTT. The J gene is TRBJ2-3, the V gene TRBV2; tentatively, D is TRBD1 (6 bases). CDR3 length equals 14 residues. V dropped 4 bases and J dropped 2 bases, with 10 bases sitting between them. Germline assignment: CDR1 SNHLY and CDR2 FYNNEI.

CDR3 protein: CASSQEGAPRGGYTF. The CDR3 region has the DNA TGCGCCAGCAGCCAAGAAGGCGCACCCAGGGGCGGCTACACCTTC. This chain joins TRBV4-1 and TRBJ1-2, with D perhaps matching TRBD1 (6 bases). Between the trimmed V and J ends, which lost 0 bases and 8 bases, there was a span of 16 bases. The germline gives CDR1 MGHRA, CDR2 YSYEKL. The CDR3 covers 15 residues.

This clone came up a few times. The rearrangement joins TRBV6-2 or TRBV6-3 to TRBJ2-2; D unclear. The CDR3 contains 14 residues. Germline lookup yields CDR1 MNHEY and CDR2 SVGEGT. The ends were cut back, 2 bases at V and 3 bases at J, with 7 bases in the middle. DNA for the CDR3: TGTGCCAGCAGTTACCCCCCTTACACCGGGGAGCTGTTTTTT. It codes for CASSYPPYTGELFF.

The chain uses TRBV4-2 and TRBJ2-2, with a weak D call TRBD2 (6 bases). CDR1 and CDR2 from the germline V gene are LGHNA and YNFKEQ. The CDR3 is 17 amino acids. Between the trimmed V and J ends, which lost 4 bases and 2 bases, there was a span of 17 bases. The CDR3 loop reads CASSRLGGTPNTGELFF. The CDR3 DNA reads TGTGCCAGCAGCCGTCTTGGTGGGACTCCAAACACCGGGGAGCTGTTTTTT.

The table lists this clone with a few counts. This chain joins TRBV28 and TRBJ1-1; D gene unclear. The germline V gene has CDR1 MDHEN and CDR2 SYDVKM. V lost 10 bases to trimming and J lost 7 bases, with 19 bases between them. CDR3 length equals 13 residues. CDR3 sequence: CATTRGVANEAFF. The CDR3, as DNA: TGTGCCACTACCCGGGGAGTAGCAAATGAAGCTTTCTTT.

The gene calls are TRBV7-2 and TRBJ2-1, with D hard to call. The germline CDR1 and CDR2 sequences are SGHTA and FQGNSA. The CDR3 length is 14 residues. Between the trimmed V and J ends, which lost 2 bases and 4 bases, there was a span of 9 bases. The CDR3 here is CASSLSQAYNEQFF. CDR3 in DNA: TGTGCCAGCAGCTTAAGTCAGGCGTACAATGAGCAGTTCTTC.

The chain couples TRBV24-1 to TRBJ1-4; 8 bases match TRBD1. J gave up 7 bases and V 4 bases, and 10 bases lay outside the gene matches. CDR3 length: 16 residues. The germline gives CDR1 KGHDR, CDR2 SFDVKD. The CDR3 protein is CATSDSGQGVGEKLFF. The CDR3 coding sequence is TGTGCCACCAGTGACTCTGGACAGGGAGTAGGTGAAAAACTGTTTTTT.

For the CDR3, the DNA is TGCAGCGTTGGAGCGGGCCAGGGCGAGCAGTACTTC. Translating it yields CSVGAGQGEQYF. The rearrangement uses TRBV29-1 and TRBJ2-7; TRBD2 is a possible D gene (6 bases). Germline CDR1 reads SQVTM; CDR2 reads ANQGSEA. V was trimmed by 4 bases and J by 6 bases, leaving 13 bases between them. The CDR3 sequence is 12 residues long.

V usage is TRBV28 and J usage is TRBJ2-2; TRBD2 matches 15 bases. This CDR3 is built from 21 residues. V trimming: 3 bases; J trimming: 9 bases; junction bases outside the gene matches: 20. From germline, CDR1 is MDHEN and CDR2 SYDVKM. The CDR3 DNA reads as TGTGCCAGCAGTTTTTGGGACAGGGGACTAGCGGGAGGCCCGCGGACGAGGGAGCTGTTTTTT. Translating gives CASSFWDRGLAGGPRTRELFF.

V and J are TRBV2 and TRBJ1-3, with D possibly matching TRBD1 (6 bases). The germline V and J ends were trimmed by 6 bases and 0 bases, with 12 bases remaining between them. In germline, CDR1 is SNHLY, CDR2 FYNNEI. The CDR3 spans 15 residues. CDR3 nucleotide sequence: TGTGCCAGCAGCGACGGACAGAGCTCTGGAAACACCATATATTTT. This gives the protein CASSDGQSSGNTIYF.

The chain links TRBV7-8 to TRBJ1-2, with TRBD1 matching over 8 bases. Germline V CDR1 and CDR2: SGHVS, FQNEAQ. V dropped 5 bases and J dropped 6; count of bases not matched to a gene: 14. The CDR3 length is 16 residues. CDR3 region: CASSPGRAGGGNGYTF. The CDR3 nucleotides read TGTGCCAGCAGCCCAGGGAGAGCAGGGGGCGGGAATGGCTACACCTTC. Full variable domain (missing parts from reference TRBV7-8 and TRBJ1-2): GAGVSQSPRYKVAKRGQDVALRCDPISGHVSLFWYQQALGQGPEFLTYFQNEAQLDKSGLPSDRFFAERPEGSVSTLKIQRTQQEDSAVYLCASSPGRAGGGNGYTFGSGTRLTVV.

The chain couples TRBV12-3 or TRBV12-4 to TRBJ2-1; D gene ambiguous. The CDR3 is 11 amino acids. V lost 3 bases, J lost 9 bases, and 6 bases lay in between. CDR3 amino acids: CASSFLSEQFF. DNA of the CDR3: TGTGCCAGCAGTTTTTTGAGTGAGCAGTTCTTC.

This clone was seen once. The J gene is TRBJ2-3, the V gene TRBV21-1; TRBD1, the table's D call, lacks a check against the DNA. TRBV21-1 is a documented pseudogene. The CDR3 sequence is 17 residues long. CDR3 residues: CASSKARIGTATDTQYF. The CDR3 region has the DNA TGTGCCAGCAGCAAAGCGAGGATTGGGACAGCCACAGATACGCAGTATTTT.

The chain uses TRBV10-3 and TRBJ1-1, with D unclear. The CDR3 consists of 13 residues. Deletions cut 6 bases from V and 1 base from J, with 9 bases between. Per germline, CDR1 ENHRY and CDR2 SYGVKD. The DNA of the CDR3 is TGTGCCATCAGGACACAGCCGAACACTGAAGCTTTCTTT. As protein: CAIRTQPNTEAFF.

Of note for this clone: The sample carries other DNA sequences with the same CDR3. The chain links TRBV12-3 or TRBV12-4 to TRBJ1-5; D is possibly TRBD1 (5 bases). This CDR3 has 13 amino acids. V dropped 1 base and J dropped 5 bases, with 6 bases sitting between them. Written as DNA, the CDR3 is TGTGCCAGCAGTTTAGGGGGGGATCAGCCCCAGCATTTT. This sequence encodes CASSLGGDQPQHF.

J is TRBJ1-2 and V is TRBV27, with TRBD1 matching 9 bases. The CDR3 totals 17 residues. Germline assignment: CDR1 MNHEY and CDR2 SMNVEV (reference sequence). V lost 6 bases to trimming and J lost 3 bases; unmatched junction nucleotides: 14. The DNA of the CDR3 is TGTGCCAGCAGCCCTCAACGATCGGGACAGGGAGACTATGGCTACACCTTC. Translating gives CASSPQRSGQGDYGYTF.

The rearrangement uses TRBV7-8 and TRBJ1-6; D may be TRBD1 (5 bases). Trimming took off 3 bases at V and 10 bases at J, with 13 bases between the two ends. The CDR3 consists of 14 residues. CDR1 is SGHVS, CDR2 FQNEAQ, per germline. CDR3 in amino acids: CASSFRQGPSPLHF. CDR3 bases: TGTGCCAGCAGCTTTAGGCAGGGTCCATCACCCCTCCACTTT.

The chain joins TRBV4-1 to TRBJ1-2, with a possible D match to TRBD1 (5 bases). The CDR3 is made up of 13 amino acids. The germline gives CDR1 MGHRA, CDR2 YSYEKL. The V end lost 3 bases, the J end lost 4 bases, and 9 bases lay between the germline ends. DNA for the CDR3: TGCGCCAGCAGCCATCCCGACAGCTATGGCTACACCTTC. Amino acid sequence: CASSHPDSYGYTF.

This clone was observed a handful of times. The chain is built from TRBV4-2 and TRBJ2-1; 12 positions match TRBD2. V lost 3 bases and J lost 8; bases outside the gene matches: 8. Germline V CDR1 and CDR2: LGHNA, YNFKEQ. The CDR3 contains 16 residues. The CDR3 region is CASSQGWTSGNDEQFF. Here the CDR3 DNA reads TGTGCCAGCAGCCAGGGATGGACTAGCGGGAACGATGAGCAGTTCTTC.

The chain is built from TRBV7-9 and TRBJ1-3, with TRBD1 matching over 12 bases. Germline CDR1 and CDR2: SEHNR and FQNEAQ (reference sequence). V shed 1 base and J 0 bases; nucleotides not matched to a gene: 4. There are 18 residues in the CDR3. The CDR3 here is CASSLVGTGGLSGNTIYF. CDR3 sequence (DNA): TGTGCCAGCAGCTTAGTCGGGACAGGGGGCCTCTCTGGAAACACCATATATTTT.

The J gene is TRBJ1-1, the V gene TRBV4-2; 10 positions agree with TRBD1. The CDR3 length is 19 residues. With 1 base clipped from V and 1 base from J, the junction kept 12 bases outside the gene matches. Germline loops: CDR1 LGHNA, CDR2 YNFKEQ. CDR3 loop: CASSQGTGTGVTGNTEAFF. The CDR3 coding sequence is TGTGCCAGCAGCCAAGGAACCGGGACAGGGGTTACAGGGAACACTGAAGCTTTCTTT.